The clone carrying this TCR beta chain has a handful of counts. As yet, its antigen is unknown. Time point meaning: patch test 1, 2 weeks after DPC sensitization. Treatment of the sample: therapeutic diphenylcyclopropenone sensitization with weekly scalp DPC. The data were taken from a study of human T cells and chemical hapten exposure. In the study overall: Sensitizing treatment utilized 2% DPC over a roughly 2 cm by roughly 2 cm portion of upper inner arm skin.

J was trimmed by 2 bases and V by 0 bases; bases with no gene match: 4. Germline loops: CDR1 SGHRS, CDR2 YFSETQ. This CDR3 has 15 residues. TCRdb itself ran the RACE reads through MiXCR, one entry per CDR3 protein. The sample lists roughly 160,000 distinct CDR3 sequences; more than 12% were seen once. Points from the study as a whole: High-frequency TCRs, those above 1 in 1000, stayed the same after DPC sensitization.

This receptor was identified in a woman aged 25 to 39 with alopecia areata. Some clones in this sample may be carry-over from other donors' samples. V gene TRBV5-1 combines with J gene TRBJ2-5; TRBD2 agrees at 7 bases. The material sequenced was whole blood, taken in connection with sensitization to the hapten diphenylcyclopropenone (DPC). CDR3 sequence: CASSLDRAGQETQYF. CDR3 in DNA: TGCGCCAGCAGCTTGGATCGAGCGGGGCAAGAGACCCAGTACTTC. Full variable domain (missing parts from reference TRBV5-1 and TRBJ2-5): KAGVTQTPRYLIKTRGQQVTLSCSPISGHRSVSWYQQTPGQGLQFLFEYFSETQRNKGNFPGRFSGRQFSNSRSEMNVSTLELGDSALYLCASSLDRAGQETQYFGPGTRLLVL.